This TCR beta chain was sequenced for a study of cytomegalovirus exposure and HLA in healthy donors. PCR employed 60 Vbeta and 13 Jbeta primers. Sequenced by immunoSEQ multiplex PCR; TCRdb stores in-frame clones only, minus some. Of about 150,000 clones listed, 79% are singletons. V gave up 3 bases and J gave up 0 bases, with 13 bases separating them. Per the germline V gene, CDR1 is MDHEN and CDR2 is SYDVKM. The CDR3 length is 16 residues. The sequenced sample consisted of PBMCs. This rearrangement joins TRBV28 to TRBJ2-3, with TRBD1 as a possible D gene (6 bases). The clonotype originates from a middle-aged man in good health and CMV-seropositive. CDR3 sequence (DNA): TGTGCCAGCAGTTTCGGGACAATTTATAGCACAGATACGCAGTATTTT. Translated: CASSFGTIYSTDTQYF.